The present TCR beta chain was sequenced within a study of shared clonotypes between healthy human individuals (dated by TCRdb to 2018 to 2021). Notes on the research overall: The cohort comprised a couple of women and a few men aged 18 to 49 years. For each donor, three plates each were used for CD4 naive and CD4 memory, two plates were used for CD8 naive, and one plate was used for CD8 memory. To estimate repertoire size and how much clonotypes are shared between individuals, the study performed deep sequencing of blood TCR repertoires from a handful of healthy adults. To increase sequencing depth and limit assay-specific biases, TCR repertoire library preparation and sequencing were carried out by different laboratories using diverse techniques. Per donor, leukapheresis produced somewhere between about 0.94 and 9.5 billion PBMCs. Overall study outcomes, separate from this receptor: Naive subsets generally had larger estimated clonotype richness than memory subsets. Clonotypes shared by all four sorted-subset donors showed higher generation probabilities than non-shared clonotypes. Sampling was restricted to blood, and TCR repertoires in tissues likely differ from the TCR repertoires found in blood. Because the study included only a small number of donors, the genetic and exposure-history diversity represented was limited. Pairwise subsampling led to the expectation that sequencing depth would affect the degree of clonotype sharing among donors. Incomplete sequencing was indicated by rarefaction of sorted-subset datasets, despite the large sequencing depth. Across a handful of donors, 4.5% to 6.5% of naive CD4, 3% to 3.5% of naive CD8, 2% to 2.5% of memory CD4, and about 0.4% of memory CD8 clonotypes were shared.

TCR CDR3 regions were amplified from genomic DNA by multiplex PCR using the deep immunoSEQ assay. For each cell subset, the extracted genomic DNA was distributed evenly across all wells of several immunoSEQ 96-well plates, and each plate served as one replicate. For sorted subsets, each replicate PCR was loaded with 200 to 250 ng genomic DNA, equivalent to approximately 33,000 T cell genomes. The purified libraries were quantified using a Qubit 3.0 fluorometer, sized with a Bioanalyzer 2100, and then quantified again using the KAPA Library Quantification kit. A separate single-read 150-cycle Illumina NextSeq 550 flow cell was used to sequence each immunoSEQ 96-well plate. From the authors' description of their analysis: Because only junctional sequences without quality scores were contained in the immunoSEQ output, filtering matching that applied to full-length reads could not be performed. To assign V/J genes and CDR3, sequences were annotated using PyIR, a Python wrapper for IgBLAST v1.9, with IMGT germline references. Any read was removed if the V/J assignment was weak (E-value above 1e-6), the CDR3 was missing, or the read contained stop codons, out-of-frame junctions, or ambiguous translated residues. V3J clonotypes were defined as sequences sharing the same inferred V gene, J gene, and CDR3 amino acid sequence. Percentage overlap between repertoires was computed as shared unique clonotypes divided by the size of the smaller repertoire. Three approaches were used to assess repertoire richness: RTK rarefaction, the Chao1 estimator, and Recon v2.1 estimates of unobserved clonotypes. For all TCRbeta clonotypes obtained by the gDNA method from a handful of donors, generation probabilities were computed with OLGA. TCRdb provides this immuneACCESS table in a form limited to in-frame rearrangements. Some clones are lacking; in checked studies, under half of them reflect an unresolved V gene, and why the rest are absent is not known. The DNA gave D and trimming, while V, J and clone size come from that table. The sample table holds about 2,500,000 clones, of which about 92% were seen once. The ten largest clonotypes hold around 0.14% of the sample.

CDR1 and CDR2 were assigned from the germline V gene as SGHRS and YFSETQ. Reading from cysteine to phenylalanine, the CDR3 counts 14 amino acids. Only CDR3 DNA remains: 42 bases, in frame from the first base. The junction shows trimming of 1 base on V and 2 bases on J, plus 10 bases between the germline ends. The donors were healthy, HIV-negative adults who had no recently reported acute infections or vaccinations. Every donor was a Caucasian adult residing in Nashville, Tennessee, USA. CD4+ T cells were enriched by magnetic negative selection, after which naive cells were positively selected on CD45RA and the negative fraction was taken as the memory subset. Blood was collected by leukapheresis, and PBMCs were isolated by Ficoll-Histopaque density gradient centrifugation and then cryopreserved in liquid nitrogen vapor phase. Purity and quantity of every magnetically sorted T cell population were checked by analytical flow cytometry. Genomic DNA was isolated from each sorted fraction and quantified by UV absorbance on a Nanodrop 2000c.

In the case of this clone: The antigen it binds to is not known. No qualities accompany the bases; no much larger clone lies one base away.

In this chain, TRBV5-1 is recombined with TRBJ2-7; the D segment cannot be called with confidence. Sequenced sample: naive CD4+ T cells sorted from blood. The label giving this sample's cell subset or site can be read as: CD45RA+ positively selected. The TCR sequence derives from a man in his late teens or twenties in good health. For the CDR3, the sequence is CASSLTVTAYEQYF. The nucleotide sequence is TGCGCCAGCAGCTTGACGGTAACCGCCTACGAGCAGTACTTC.